This TCR beta chain is from a study of T-cell memory formation after mild COVID-19. A word on this clonotype: The antigen is not known.

The CDR3 extends over 16 amino acids. The germline V gene encodes CDR1 LGHNA and CDR2 YNFKEQ. V trimming: 1 base; J trimming: 0 bases; junction bases outside the gene matches: 1. Whole-study findings and limits: Clones that contracted from day 15 to 85 had balanced CD4/CD8; later expanders were CD4+ biased. Detection of some responders pre-infection suggested pre-existing cross-reactive memory T cells participated.

Amplification by 5'RACE using constant-segment primers produced TCR alpha and TCR beta cDNA libraries that carried sample barcodes and UMIs. TCRdb fed the 5' RACE reads into MiXCR, producing one record per CDR3 protein. The table lists 450,000 to 700,000 distinct CDR3 sequences, more than 15% of them singletons, with more than 10% in the top ten. This receptor was obtained from an adult woman who had mild COVID-19 (a few samples of this study predate the infection). Cell type and time point are not known. The chain joins TRBV4-2 to TRBJ2-1, with TRBD2 matching over 9 bases. Sequenced input: PBMCs or a T cell subset sorted from them (not recorded which). CDR3 DNA: TGTGCCAGCAGCCAAGTAGCGGGGGACTCCTACAATGAGCAGTTCTTC. It translates to CASSQVAGDSYNEQFF.